A single sample is the source of the 2 T cell receptor beta chains below, sequenced in a study of graft-versus-host responses after intestinal transplantation. Clones were sequenced by immunoSEQ multiplex PCR, and TCRdb holds only the in-frame ones, with some missing. The data show about 47,000 clones, 90% to 95% seen once. Sequenced here: PBMCs, sampled about 800 days after a first intestinal transplant, on the day of a second. The receptors originated from a human patient who received an intestinal transplant, so some T cells may come from the graft donor.

V is TRBV19 and J is TRBJ2-1, with TRBD2 matching over 7 bases. Germline lookup yields CDR1 LNHDA and CDR2 SQIVND (reference sequence). CDR3 length: 13 amino acids. V lost 3 bases and J lost 8; bases outside the gene matches: 4. CDR3 region: CASSMTSLYEQFF. The DNA of the CDR3 is TGTGCCAGTAGTATGACTAGCCTCTATGAGCAGTTCTTC.

The chain uses TRBV5-1 and TRBJ1-1, with D uncertain. The CDR3 runs 13 residues. Trimming removed 3 bases from V and 8 bases from J, with 14 bases in between. Germline-derived CDR1 and CDR2 are SGHRS and YFSETQ. The CDR3 DNA is TGCGCCAGCAGCTCTCTGAACCTCGACGAAGCTTTCTTT. It translates to CASSSLNLDEAFF.